The 32 T cell receptor beta chains below come from one sample, sequenced in a study of blood T cell repertoires in COVID-19. Repertoires were generated with immunoSEQ multiplex PCR, while TCRdb's copy carries only in-frame clones and drops some. The profile shows under 300,000 clones, 80% to 90% of them singletons. The sequenced material came from PBMCs or T cells enriched from blood (not recorded which). These receptors originate from a woman aged 18-29 years who had recovered from COVID-19.

The DNA of the CDR3 is TGCGCCAGCAGCTTTACAGATAACACCGGGGAGCTGTTTTTT. Its translation is CASSFTDNTGELFF. This chain links TRBV5-1 with TRBJ2-2; unclear D gene. V was pared by 2 bases and J by 2 bases, with 7 bases between. Germline loops: CDR1 SGHRS, CDR2 YFSETQ. The CDR3 sequence is 14 residues long.

This chain connects TRBV5-1 to TRBJ2-7; possible D gene TRBD2, 5 bases. The CDR3 sequence is 13 residues long. V lost 4 bases, J lost 0 bases, and 8 bases lay in between. The germline V gene has CDR1 SGHRS and CDR2 YFSETQ. CDR3 region: CASSPGYSYEQYF. For the CDR3, the DNA is TGCGCCAGCAGCCCGGGGTACTCCTACGAGCAGTACTTC.

The chain recombines TRBV25-1 with TRBJ1-1, with D maybe TRBD1 (6 bases). Germline CDR1 reads MGHDK; CDR2 reads SYGVNS. The CDR3 is made up of 15 amino acids. V gave up 6 bases and J gave up 1 base, with 15 bases separating them. The CDR3 coding sequence is TGTGCCAGCAGCCGAAGGGGGATGGGGAACACTGAAGCTTTCTTT. Residues: CASSRRGMGNTEAFF.

V is TRBV28 and J is TRBJ1-2; the D gene is possibly TRBD1 (6 bases). V was cut by 6 bases and J by 6 bases, with 11 bases left in between. The CDR3 totals 12 residues. Per germline, CDR1 MDHEN and CDR2 SYDVKM. The CDR3 protein is CASRRSGDGYTF. The DNA of the CDR3 is TGTGCCAGCAGGCGATCAGGGGATGGCTACACCTTC.

With regard to this clone: One junction end disagrees with the germline gene, perhaps due to a read error. The rearrangement uses TRBV7-7 and TRBJ2-1, with 7 positions matching TRBD1. CDR3 length: 15 residues. Germline assignment: CDR1 SSHAT and CDR2 FNYEAQ (reference sequence). DNA of the CDR3: TGTGCTAGCAGCTTTGAGGGGGCAGCCTACAATGAGCAGTTCTTC. This encodes CASSFEGAAYNEQFF.

This chain joins TRBV9 and TRBJ2-1, with a tentative D call TRBD1 (5 bases). Deletions cut 0 bases from V and 7 bases from J, with 20 bases between. This CDR3 contains 17 residues. Germline CDR1 and CDR2: SGDLS and YYNGEE. CDR3 sequence: CASSVAIGQGVTNEQFF. CDR3 DNA: TGTGCCAGCAGCGTAGCTATCGGGCAGGGCGTGACAAATGAGCAGTTCTTC.

This rearrangement joins TRBV2 to TRBJ2-7, with D possibly being TRBD2 (6 bases). V lost 7 bases and J 0 bases, leaving 19 bases between the germline ends. Germline loops: CDR1 SNHLY, CDR2 FYNNEI. This CDR3 is 16 amino acids long. The CDR3 loop reads CASIQPAGPSSYEQYF. Written as DNA, the CDR3 is TGTGCCAGCATCCAACCAGCGGGCCCGAGCTCCTACGAGCAGTACTTC.

V is TRBV2 and J is TRBJ1-3; possible D gene TRBD1, 5 bases. The germline V gene has CDR1 SNHLY and CDR2 FYNNEI. This CDR3 contains 16 residues. The ends were cut back, 8 bases at V and 0 bases at J, with 17 bases in the middle. The CDR3: CASALGQSSSGNTIYF. The CDR3 bases are TGTGCCAGCGCTCTTGGACAAAGCAGCTCTGGAAACACCATATATTTT.

The chain employs TRBV10-2 and TRBJ2-7, with TRBD1 identical over 9 bases. Per the germline V gene, CDR1 is WSHSY and CDR2 is SAAADI. This CDR3 has 13 residues. Unmatched junction bases numbered 7, after V lost 7 bases and J lost 6 bases. This CDR3 is CASTPGQGFEQYF. The DNA of the CDR3 is TGCGCCAGCACCCCGGGACAGGGTTTCGAGCAGTACTTC.

The chain carries TRBV5-1 and TRBJ1-1, with a weak D call TRBD1 (6 bases). Germline V gene lookup returns CDR1 SGHRS and CDR2 YFSETQ. V was clipped by 4 bases and J by 10 bases, with 29 bases between them. CDR3 size: 17 residues. The CDR3 nucleotides read TGCGCCAGCAGCCCCGATCGGGGAGGGGGGCGATTAAATGTAGCTTTCTTT. Its translation is CASSPDRGGGRLNVAFF.

In its sample, this clone was seen once. The gene calls are TRBV24-1 and TRBJ2-7, with 8 positions matching TRBD1. This CDR3 has 12 residues. The germline V gene has CDR1 KGHDR and CDR2 SFDVKD. The V gene end was trimmed by 12 bases and the J gene end by 4 bases; junction bases not matched to a gene: 7. As DNA, the CDR3 is TGTGCCGCCCAGGGGGCGAGGTACGAGCAGTACTTC. Translating it yields CAAQGARYEQYF.

This rearrangement joins TRBV27 to TRBJ2-1; a possible D gene is TRBD2 (5 bases). Trimming pared 7 bases from V and 10 bases from J, leaving 17 bases between. The CDR3 has 13 residues. Germline CDR1 is MNHEY and CDR2 is SMNVEV (reference sequence). The DNA for the CDR3 is TGTGCCAGCACCCTCACCTCCCGAGGGGAGCAGTTCTTC. Amino acid sequence: CASTLTSRGEQFF.

This clone showed up just once. The CDR3 DNA sequence: TGTGCCAGCAGTCCCCCGGCGGGGGGCTGGGGGGCTGAAGCTTTCTTT. This codes for CASSPPAGGWGAEAFF. The chain employs TRBV25-1 and TRBJ1-1, with D tentatively TRBD1 (6 bases). The CDR3 totals 16 residues. Germline CDR1 MGHDK, CDR2 SYGVNS. The V end was cut by 5 bases, the J end by 6 bases, with 22 bases between. Full variable domain (missing parts from reference TRBV25-1 and TRBJ1-1): EADIYQTPRYLVIGTGKKITLECSQTMGHDKMYWYQQDPGMELHLIHYSYGVNSTEKGDLSSESTVSRIRTEHFPLTLESARPSHTSQYLCASSPPAGGWGAEAFFGQGTRLTVV.

V usage is TRBV5-6 and J usage is TRBJ2-5; D possibly corresponds to TRBD2 (6 bases). Trimming pared 7 bases from V and 2 bases from J, leaving 12 bases between. CDR3 length: 13 amino acids. CDR1 is SGHDT, CDR2 YYEEEE, per germline. The DNA for the CDR3 is TGTGCCAGCGGGCGGGACTTACAAGAGACCCAGTACTTC. This gives the protein CASGRDLQETQYF.

The chain combines TRBV7-9 with TRBJ2-1, with D perhaps TRBD1 (5 bases). CDR3 size: 14 residues. Per the germline V gene, CDR1 is SEHNR and CDR2 is FQNEAQ (reference sequence). Trimming removed 1 base from V and 6 bases from J, with 10 bases in between. Written as DNA, the CDR3 is TGTGCCAGCAGCTTAGATATAGGGGTCAATGAGCAGTTCTTC. Translation gives CASSLDIGVNEQFF.

V gene TRBV15 combines with J gene TRBJ1-1, with 7 bases that match TRBD1. The CDR3 runs 18 residues. Germline loops: CDR1 LNHNV, CDR2 YYDKDF (reference sequence). The V gene end was trimmed by 0 bases and the J gene end by 0 bases; junction bases not matched to a gene: 10. The CDR3 coding sequence is TGTGCCACCAGCAGAGATTTGACAGGGATAGACATGAACACTGAAGCTTTCTTT. Its protein product is CATSRDLTGIDMNTEAFF. The variable domain in full, completed from reference TRBV15 and TRBJ1-1, reads DAMVIQNPRYQVTQFGKPVTLSCSQTLNHNVMYWYQQKSSQAPKLLFHYYDKDFNNEADTPDNFQSRRPNTSFCFLDIRSPGLGDTAMYLCATSRDLTGIDMNTEAFFGQGTRLTVV.

The V and J genes are TRBV7-9 and TRBJ2-5, with 7 positions matching TRBD1. The germline V gene encodes CDR1 SEHNR and CDR2 FQNEAQ (reference sequence). Unmatched junction bases numbered 9, after V lost 5 bases and J lost 3 bases. The CDR3 loop spans 15 amino acids. DNA for the CDR3: TGTGCCAGCAGCCGCCCGACAGGGTTAGAAGAGACCCAGTACTTC. This gives the protein CASSRPTGLEETQYF.

The chain combines TRBV19 with TRBJ1-5; D possibly corresponds to TRBD1 (5 bases). CDR3 length: 16 amino acids. V was cut by 0 bases and J by 6 bases, with 15 bases left in between. From germline, CDR1 is LNHDA and CDR2 SQIVND (reference sequence). The CDR3 here is CASSIELTRGGQPQHF. In DNA form, the CDR3 reads TGTGCCAGTAGTATAGAGTTAACTCGGGGGGGTCAGCCCCAGCATTTT.

For this clone: Likely a read error: the CDR3 ends without its conserved phenylalanine or tryptophan. It is unclear where the CDR3 begins or ends on the DNA, so no DNA is shown, and the CDR3 is as TCRdb lists it. The chain is built from TRBV6-4 and TRBJ1-1; TRBD1, the table's D call, was not compared with the DNA. Germline CDR1 reads MRHNA; CDR2 reads SNTAGT. Termini included, the CDR3 measures 11 amino acids. Here the CDR3 reads CASRTPDRGIV.

The chain employs TRBV5-4 and TRBJ1-2; a possible D gene is TRBD1 (5 bases). The V gene's germline CDR1 is SGHNT and CDR2 YYREEE (reference sequence). The CDR3 is 12 residues long. With 7 bases removed from V and 3 bases from J, the gap between germline ends came to 10 bases. CDR3 DNA: TGTGCCAGCTGGGGGGGGGACTATGGCTACACCTTC. It codes for CASWGGDYGYTF.

The gene calls are TRBV28 and TRBJ1-5; D uncertain. This CDR3 region has 12 residues. Germline V CDR1 and CDR2: MDHEN, SYDVKM. The germline V and J ends were trimmed by 6 bases and 11 bases, with 14 bases remaining between them. CDR3 protein: CASRLTPGAQHF. The CDR3 region has the DNA TGTGCCAGCAGACTTACCCCCGGGGCCCAGCATTTT.

The rearrangement links TRBV3-1 (or the pseudogene TRBV3-2) to TRBJ2-1; TRBD2 matches at 10 bases. V was pared by 4 bases and J by 3 bases, with 9 bases of the junction left unmatched. The CDR3 extends over 17 amino acids. Germline V lookup: CDR1 LGHDT, CDR2 YNNKEL (reference sequence). CDR3 in amino acids: CASSPRTSGSYYNEQFF. CDR3 nucleotides: TGTGCCAGCAGCCCCAGGACTAGCGGATCATACTACAATGAGCAGTTCTTC.

The CDR3 DNA sequence: TGTGCCAGCAGCAATGGGCGGGGTACCTATAGCTTCGCCAATCAGCCCCAGCATTTT. It codes for CASSNGRGTYSFANQPQHF. The J gene is TRBJ1-5, the V gene TRBV21-1. TRBV21-1 is marked as a pseudogene. The CDR3 is made up of 19 amino acids.

This clone was observed a few times. The chain uses TRBV19 and TRBJ1-1, with 9 nucleotides matching TRBD1. CDR1 and CDR2 (germline): LNHDA, SQIVND (reference sequence). Trimming at V came to 2 bases and at J to 6 bases, leaving 4 bases not matched to a gene. There are 14 residues in the CDR3. The CDR3 spells CASSIRQGDPEAFF. In nucleotides, the CDR3 is TGTGCCAGTAGTATAAGACAGGGGGACCCTGAAGCTTTCTTT.

This clone was detected once. The gene calls are TRBV29-1 and TRBJ1-2; D possibly corresponds to TRBD1 (6 bases). CDR1 is SQVTM, CDR2 ANQGSEA, per germline. There are 15 residues in the CDR3. V lost 3 bases to trimming and J lost 9 bases, with 23 bases between them. CDR3 residues: CSVDQGQAGQGSYTF. The CDR3 DNA reads as TGCAGCGTTGATCAGGGGCAGGCGGGCCAAGGGAGCTACACCTTC.

The genes are TRBV2 and TRBJ1-6; 10 bases line up with TRBD1. CDR3 length: 13 amino acids. Germline values: CDR1 SNHLY, CDR2 FYNNEI. The V segment lost 11 bases and the J segment 8 bases; nucleotides outside the gene matches: 6. Here the CDR3 DNA reads TGTGCCGGGGTGACAGGGGGCTATTCACCCCTCCACTTT. Amino acid sequence: CAGVTGGYSPLHF.

This clone turned up a few times. The chain employs TRBV3-1 (or the pseudogene TRBV3-2) and TRBJ1-5, with D possibly matching TRBD1 (5 bases). V dropped 0 bases and J dropped 9 bases, with 12 bases sitting between them. There are 14 residues in the CDR3. Germline CDR1 and CDR2: LGHDT and YNNKEL (reference sequence). This chain's CDR3 is CASSQDRVNWPQHF. CDR3 nucleotides: TGTGCCAGCAGCCAAGACAGGGTTAATTGGCCCCAGCATTTT.

The chain couples TRBV11-3 to TRBJ2-2, with 7 bases lining up with TRBD2. V was clipped by 5 bases and J by 2 bases; unmatched bases: 5. There are 15 residues in the CDR3. From germline, CDR1 is SGHNT and CDR2 YENEEA. The DNA for the CDR3 is TGTGCCAGCAGCCTCGGGGGGTATAACACCGGGGAGCTGTTTTTT. It specifies CASSLGGYNTGELFF.

This clone is a singleton in its sample. The chain has TRBV10-3 and TRBJ2-1, with 12 bases that match TRBD2. The junction had 8 bases not matched to a gene; V was cut back by 4 bases and J by 7 bases. Germline-derived CDR1 and CDR2 are ENHRY and SYGVKD. The CDR3 has 16 amino acids. The CDR3 nucleotides are TGTGCCATCAGTGCCGTTCTAGCGGGGGGGCGTAATGAGCAGTTCTTC. Its protein product is CAISAVLAGGRNEQFF.

V usage is TRBV7-6 and J usage is TRBJ1-5; no firm D call. CDR3 length equals 14 residues. Germline V gene sequence: CDR1 SGHVS, CDR2 FNYEAQ. The V and J ends lost 5 bases and 8 bases respectively, with 16 bases between them. CDR3 amino acids: CASSPSVGAEPQHF. The CDR3 DNA is TGTGCCAGCAGCCCGTCGGTCGGAGCGGAGCCCCAGCATTTT.

J is TRBJ1-5 and V is TRBV5-1; D is unresolved. The CDR3 spans 13 residues. The V end was cut by 5 bases, the J end by 0 bases, with 6 bases between. Germline V gene data show CDR1 as SGHRS and CDR2 as YFSETQ. The CDR3 DNA is TGCGCCAGCAGGAGGGATAGCAATCAGCCCCAGCATTTT. Amino acid sequence: CASRRDSNQPQHF.

The chain uses TRBV30 and TRBJ1-6; D might be TRBD1 (5 bases). The CDR3 has 13 residues. Between the trimmed V and J ends, which lost 4 bases and 2 bases, there was a span of 6 bases. In germline, CDR1 is GTSNPN, CDR2 SVGIG (reference sequence). The CDR3, as DNA: TGTGCCTGGATGACAGCCTATAATTCACCCCTCCACTTT. Protein product: CAWMTAYNSPLHF.